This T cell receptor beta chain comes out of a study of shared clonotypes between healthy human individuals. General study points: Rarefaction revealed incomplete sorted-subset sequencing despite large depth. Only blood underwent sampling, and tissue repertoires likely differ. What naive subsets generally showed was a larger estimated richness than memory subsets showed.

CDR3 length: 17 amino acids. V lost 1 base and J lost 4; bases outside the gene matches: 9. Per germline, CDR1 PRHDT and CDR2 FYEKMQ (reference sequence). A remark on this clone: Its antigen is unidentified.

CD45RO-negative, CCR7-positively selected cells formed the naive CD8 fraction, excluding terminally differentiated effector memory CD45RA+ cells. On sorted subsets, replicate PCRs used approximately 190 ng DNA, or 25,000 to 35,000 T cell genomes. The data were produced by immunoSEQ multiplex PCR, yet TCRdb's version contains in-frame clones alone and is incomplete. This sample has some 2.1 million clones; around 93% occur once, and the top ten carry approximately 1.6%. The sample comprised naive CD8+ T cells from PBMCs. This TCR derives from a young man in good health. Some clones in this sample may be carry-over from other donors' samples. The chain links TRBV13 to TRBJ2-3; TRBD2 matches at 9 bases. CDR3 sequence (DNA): TGTGCCAGCAGCTTAGCCCCAGCGGGACTAGCTGCAGATACGCAGTATTTT. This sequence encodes CASSLAPAGLAADTQYF.